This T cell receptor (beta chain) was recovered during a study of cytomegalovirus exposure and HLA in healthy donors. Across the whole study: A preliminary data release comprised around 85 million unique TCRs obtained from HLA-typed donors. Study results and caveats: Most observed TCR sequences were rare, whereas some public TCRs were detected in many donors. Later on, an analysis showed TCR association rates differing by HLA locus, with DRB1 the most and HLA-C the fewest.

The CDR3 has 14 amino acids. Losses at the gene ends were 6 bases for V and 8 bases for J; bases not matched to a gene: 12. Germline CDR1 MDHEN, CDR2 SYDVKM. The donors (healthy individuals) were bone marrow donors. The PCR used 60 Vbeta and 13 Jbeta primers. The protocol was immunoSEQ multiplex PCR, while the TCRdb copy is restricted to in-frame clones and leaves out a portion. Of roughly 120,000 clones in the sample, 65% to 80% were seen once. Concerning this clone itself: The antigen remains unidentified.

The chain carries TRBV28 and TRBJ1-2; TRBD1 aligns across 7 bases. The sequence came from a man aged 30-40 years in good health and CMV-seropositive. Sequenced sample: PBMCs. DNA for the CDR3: TGTGCCAGCAGCCGGGACAGTCGACTGGGGGGCTACACCTTC. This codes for CASSRDSRLGGYTF.